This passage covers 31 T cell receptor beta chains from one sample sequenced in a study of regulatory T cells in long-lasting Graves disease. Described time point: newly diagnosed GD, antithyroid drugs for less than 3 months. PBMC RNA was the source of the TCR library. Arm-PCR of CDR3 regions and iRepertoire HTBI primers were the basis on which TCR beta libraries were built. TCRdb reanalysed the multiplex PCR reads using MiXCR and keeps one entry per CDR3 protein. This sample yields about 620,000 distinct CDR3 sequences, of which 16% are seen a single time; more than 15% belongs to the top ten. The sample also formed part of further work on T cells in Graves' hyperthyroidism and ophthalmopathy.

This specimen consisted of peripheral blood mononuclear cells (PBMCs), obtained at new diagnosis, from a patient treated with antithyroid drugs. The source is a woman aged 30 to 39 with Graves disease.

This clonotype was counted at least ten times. In DNA form, the CDR3 reads TGTGCCAGCAGTTCCGAGGGACGGCTGAACACTGAAGCTTTCTTT. Protein: CASSSEGRLNTEAFF. The chain employs TRBV28 and TRBJ1-1; D is possibly TRBD1 (5 bases). The V gene lost 4 bases and the J gene lost 0 bases, with 12 bases spanning the gap. The CDR3 sequence is 15 residues long. Germline V gene sequence: CDR1 MDHEN, CDR2 SYDVKM.

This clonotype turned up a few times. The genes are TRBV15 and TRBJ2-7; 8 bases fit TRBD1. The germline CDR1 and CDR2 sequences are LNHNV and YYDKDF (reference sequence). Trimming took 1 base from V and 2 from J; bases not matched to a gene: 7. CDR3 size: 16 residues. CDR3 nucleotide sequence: TGTGCCACCAGCAGAGCCAGGGACAGGCCCCCCTACGAGCAGTACTTC. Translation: CATSRARDRPPYEQYF. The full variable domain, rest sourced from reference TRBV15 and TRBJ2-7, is DAMVIQNPRYQVTQFGKPVTLSCSQTLNHNVMYWYQQKSSQAPKLLFHYYDKDFNNEADTPDNFQSRRPNTSFCFLDIRSPGLGDTAMYLCATSRARDRPPYEQYFGPGTRLTVT.

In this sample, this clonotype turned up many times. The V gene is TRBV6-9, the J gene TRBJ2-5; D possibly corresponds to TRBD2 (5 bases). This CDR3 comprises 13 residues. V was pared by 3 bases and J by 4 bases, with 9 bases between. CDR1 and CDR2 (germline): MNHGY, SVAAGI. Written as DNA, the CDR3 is TGTGCCAGCAGTTACTCCGAGGGAGAGACCCAGTACTTC. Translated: CASSYSEGETQYF.

The CDR3 DNA follows: TGTGCCTGGAGCCCCCTCACAGGGATAAACACTGAAGCTTTCTTT. This gives the protein CAWSPLTGINTEAFF. The V and J genes are TRBV30 and TRBJ1-1; D is possibly TRBD1 (6 bases). The V end lost 3 bases, the J end lost 2 bases, and 16 bases lay between the germline ends. This CDR3 spans 15 amino acids. Germline values: CDR1 GTSNPN, CDR2 SVGIG (reference sequence).

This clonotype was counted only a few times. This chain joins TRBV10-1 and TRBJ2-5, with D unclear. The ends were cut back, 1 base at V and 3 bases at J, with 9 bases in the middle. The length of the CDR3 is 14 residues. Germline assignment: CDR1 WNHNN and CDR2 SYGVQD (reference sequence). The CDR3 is CASSELGTEETQYF. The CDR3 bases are TGCGCCAGCAGTGAGTTGGGTACAGAAGAGACCCAGTACTTC.

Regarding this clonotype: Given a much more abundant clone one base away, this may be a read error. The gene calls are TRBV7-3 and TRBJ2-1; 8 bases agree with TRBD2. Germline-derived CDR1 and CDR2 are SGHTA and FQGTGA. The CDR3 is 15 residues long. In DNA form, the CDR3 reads TGTGCCAGCAGCGAGTTAGCGGGAAACCACAATGAGCAGTCCTTC. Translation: CASSELAGNHNEQSF.

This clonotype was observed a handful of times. CDR3 sequence: CASSTTQTVNEKLFF. CDR3 DNA: TGTGCCAGCTCTACCACACAGACAGTTAATGAAAAACTGTTTTTT. The chain carries TRBV28 and TRBJ1-4; maybe TRBD1 (5 bases). Trimming cost V 8 bases and J 4 bases, with 17 bases left between them. The length of the CDR3 is 15 residues. Germline V gives CDR1 MDHEN, CDR2 SYDVKM. Variable domain in full (rest from reference TRBV28 and TRBJ1-4): DVKVTQSSRYLVKRTGEKVFLECVQDMDHENMFWYRQDPGLGLRLIYFSYDVKMKEKGDIPEGYSVSREKKERFSLILESASTNQTSMYLCASSTTQTVNEKLFFGSGTQLSVL.

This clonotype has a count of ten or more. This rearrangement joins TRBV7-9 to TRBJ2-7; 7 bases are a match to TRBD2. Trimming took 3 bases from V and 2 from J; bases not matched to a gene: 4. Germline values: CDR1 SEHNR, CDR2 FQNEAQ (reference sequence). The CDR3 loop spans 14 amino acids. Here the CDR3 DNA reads TGTGCCAGCAGCTTTCCTAGCGGTACCTACGAGCAGTACTTC. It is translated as CASSFPSGTYEQYF.

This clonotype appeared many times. CDR3 sequence: CASSRKGTEAFF. CDR3 DNA: TGCGCCAGCTCCCGGAAGGGAACTGAAGCTTTCTTT. This chain joins TRBV5-1 and TRBJ1-1; D gene ambiguous. With 7 bases removed from V and 5 bases from J, the gap between germline ends came to 12 bases. Germline CDR1 is SGHRS and CDR2 is YFSETQ. The CDR3 is made up of 12 amino acids.

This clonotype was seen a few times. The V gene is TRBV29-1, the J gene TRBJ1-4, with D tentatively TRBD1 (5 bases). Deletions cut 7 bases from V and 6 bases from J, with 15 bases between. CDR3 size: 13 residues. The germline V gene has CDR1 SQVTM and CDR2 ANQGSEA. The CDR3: CSAFDRPDEKLFF. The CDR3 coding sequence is TGCAGCGCGTTTGACAGACCTGATGAAAAACTGTTTTTT.

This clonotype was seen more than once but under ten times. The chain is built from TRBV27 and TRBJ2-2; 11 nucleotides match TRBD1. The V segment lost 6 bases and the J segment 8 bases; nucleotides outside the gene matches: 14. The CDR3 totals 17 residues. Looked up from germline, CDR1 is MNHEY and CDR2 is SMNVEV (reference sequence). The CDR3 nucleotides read TGTGCCAGCAGCGATTGGACCGGGACAGGGGGTTCAGGGGAGCTGTTTTTT. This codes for CASSDWTGTGGSGELFF.

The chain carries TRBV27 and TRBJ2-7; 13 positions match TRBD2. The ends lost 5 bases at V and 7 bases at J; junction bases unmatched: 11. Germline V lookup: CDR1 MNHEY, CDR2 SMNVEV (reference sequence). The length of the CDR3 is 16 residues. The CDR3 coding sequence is TGTGCCAGCAGTAGTTACCCCGGGACTAGCGGGATTGAGCAGTACTTC. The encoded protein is CASSSYPGTSGIEQYF.

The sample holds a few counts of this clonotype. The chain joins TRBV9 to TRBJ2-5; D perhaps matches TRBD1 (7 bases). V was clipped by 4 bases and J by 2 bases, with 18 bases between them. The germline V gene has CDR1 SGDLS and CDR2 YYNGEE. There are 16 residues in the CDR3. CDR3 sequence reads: CASSPRGEEVQETQYF. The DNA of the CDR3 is TGTGCCAGCAGCCCCAGGGGGGAAGAGGTGCAAGAGACCCAGTACTTC.

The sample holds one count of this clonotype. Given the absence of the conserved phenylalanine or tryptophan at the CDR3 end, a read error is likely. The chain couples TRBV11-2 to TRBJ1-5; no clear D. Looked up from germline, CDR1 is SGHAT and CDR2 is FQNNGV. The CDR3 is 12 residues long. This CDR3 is CVSSFSGQPQHL. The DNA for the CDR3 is TGTGTCAGCAGTTTTTCGGGTCAGCCCCAGCATCTT.

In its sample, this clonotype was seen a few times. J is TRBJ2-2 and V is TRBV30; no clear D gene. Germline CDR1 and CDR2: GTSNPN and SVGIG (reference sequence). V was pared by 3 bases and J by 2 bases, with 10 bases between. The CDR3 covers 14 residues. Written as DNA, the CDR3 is TGTGCCTGGAGGAAACAGTTCAACACCGGGGAGCTGTTTTTT. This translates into CAWRKQFNTGELFF.

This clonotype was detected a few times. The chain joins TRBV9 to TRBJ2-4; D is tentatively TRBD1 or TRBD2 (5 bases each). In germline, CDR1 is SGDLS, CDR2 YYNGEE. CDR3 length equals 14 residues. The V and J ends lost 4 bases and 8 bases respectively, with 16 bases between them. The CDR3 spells CASSRGDSGDIQYF. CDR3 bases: TGTGCCAGCAGCAGGGGTGACTCCGGGGACATTCAGTACTTC.

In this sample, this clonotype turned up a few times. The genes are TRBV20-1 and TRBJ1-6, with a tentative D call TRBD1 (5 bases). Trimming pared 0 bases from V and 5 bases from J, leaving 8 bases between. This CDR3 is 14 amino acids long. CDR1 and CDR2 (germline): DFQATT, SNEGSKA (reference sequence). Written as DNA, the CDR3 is TGCAGTGCTAGAGAAGCCAGGGATAATTCACCCCTCCACTTT. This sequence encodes CSAREARDNSPLHF.

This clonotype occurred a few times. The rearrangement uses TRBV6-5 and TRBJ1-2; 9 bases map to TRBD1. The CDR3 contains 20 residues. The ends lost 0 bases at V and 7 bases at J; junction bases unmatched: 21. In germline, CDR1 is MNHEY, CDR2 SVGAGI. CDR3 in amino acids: CASSYSYTGGGFVGDPGYTF. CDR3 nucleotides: TGTGCCAGCAGTTACTCCTATACAGGGGGCGGGTTTGTTGGGGATCCTGGCTACACCTTC.

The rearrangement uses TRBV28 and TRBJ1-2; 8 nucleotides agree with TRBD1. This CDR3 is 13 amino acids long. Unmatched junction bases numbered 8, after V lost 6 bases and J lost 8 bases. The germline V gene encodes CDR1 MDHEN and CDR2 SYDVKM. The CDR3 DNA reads TGTGCCAGCAGGCCTCAGGGGGCGCGGGGCTACACCTTC. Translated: CASRPQGARGYTF.

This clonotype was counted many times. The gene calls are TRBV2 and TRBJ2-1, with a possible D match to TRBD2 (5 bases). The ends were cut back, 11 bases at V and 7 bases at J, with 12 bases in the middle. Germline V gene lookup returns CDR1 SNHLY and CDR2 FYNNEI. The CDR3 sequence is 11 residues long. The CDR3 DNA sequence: TGTGCCGGAGGACGACGGAATGAGCAGTTCTTC. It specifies CAGGRRNEQFF. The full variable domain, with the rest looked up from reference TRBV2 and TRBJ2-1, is EPEVTQTPSHQVTQMGQEVILRCVPISNHLYFYWYRQILGQKVEFLVSFYNNEISEKSEIFDDQFSVERPDGSNFTLKIRSTKLEDSAMYFCAGGRRNEQFFGPGTRLTVL.

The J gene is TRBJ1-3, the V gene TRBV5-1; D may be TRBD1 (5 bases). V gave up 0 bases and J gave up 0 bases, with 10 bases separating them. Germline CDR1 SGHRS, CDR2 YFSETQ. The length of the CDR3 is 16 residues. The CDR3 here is CASSLVTGLSGNTIYF. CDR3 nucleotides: TGCGCCAGCAGCTTGGTAACAGGCCTCTCTGGAAACACCATATATTTT.

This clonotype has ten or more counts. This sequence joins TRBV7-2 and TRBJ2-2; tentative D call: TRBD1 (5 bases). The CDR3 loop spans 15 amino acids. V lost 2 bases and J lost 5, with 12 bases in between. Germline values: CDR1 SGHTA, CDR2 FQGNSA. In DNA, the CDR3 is TGTGCCAGCAGCTTAATGGGCAGGGCAACCGGGGAGCTGTTTTTT. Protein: CASSLMGRATGELFF. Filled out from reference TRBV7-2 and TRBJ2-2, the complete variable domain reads GAGVSQSPSNKVTEKGKDVELRCDPISGHTALYWYRQSLGQGLEFLIYFQGNSAPDKSGLPSDRFSAERTGGSVSTLTIQRTQQEDSAVYLCASSLMGRATGELFFGEGSRLTVL.

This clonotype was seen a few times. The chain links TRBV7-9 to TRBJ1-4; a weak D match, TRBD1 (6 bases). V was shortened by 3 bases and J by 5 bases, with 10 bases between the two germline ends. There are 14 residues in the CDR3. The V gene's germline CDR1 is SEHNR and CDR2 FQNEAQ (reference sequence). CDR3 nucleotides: TGTGCCAGCAGCTTGAGGGGGGTCAATGAAAAACTGTTTTTT. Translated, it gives CASSLRGVNEKLFF.

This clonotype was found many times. The CDR3 is CASSLGWLDRGYENTEAFF. For the CDR3, the DNA is TGTGCCAGCAGCTTAGGATGGCTGGACAGGGGATATGAGAACACTGAAGCTTTCTTT. The chain is built from TRBV7-9 and TRBJ1-1, with TRBD1 matching 9 bases. The trim removed 1 base at V and 1 base at J, leaving 13 bases unmatched. The CDR3 is 19 amino acids. The germline V gene has CDR1 SEHNR and CDR2 FQNEAQ (reference sequence).

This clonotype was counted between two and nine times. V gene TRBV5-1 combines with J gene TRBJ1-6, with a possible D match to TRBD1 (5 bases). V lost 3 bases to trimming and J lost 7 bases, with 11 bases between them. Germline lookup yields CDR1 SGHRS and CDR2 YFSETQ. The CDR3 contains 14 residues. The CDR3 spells CASSSGPENSPLHF. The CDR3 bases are TGCGCCAGCAGCTCAGGGCCAGAAAATTCACCCCTCCACTTT.

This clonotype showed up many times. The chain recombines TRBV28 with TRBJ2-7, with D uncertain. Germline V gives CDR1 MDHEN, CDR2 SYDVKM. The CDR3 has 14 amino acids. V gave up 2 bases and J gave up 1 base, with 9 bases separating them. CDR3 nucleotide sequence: TGTGCCAGCAGTTTACCGCGGCCGTCCTACGAGCAGTACTTC. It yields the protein CASSLPRPSYEQYF.

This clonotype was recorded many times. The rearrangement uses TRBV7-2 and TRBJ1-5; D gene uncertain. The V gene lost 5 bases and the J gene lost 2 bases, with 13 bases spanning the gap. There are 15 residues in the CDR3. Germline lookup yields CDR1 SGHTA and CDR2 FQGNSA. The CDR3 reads CASSARSQGNQPQHF. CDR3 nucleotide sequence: TGTGCCAGCAGCGCACGTTCCCAGGGCAATCAGCCCCAGCATTTT.

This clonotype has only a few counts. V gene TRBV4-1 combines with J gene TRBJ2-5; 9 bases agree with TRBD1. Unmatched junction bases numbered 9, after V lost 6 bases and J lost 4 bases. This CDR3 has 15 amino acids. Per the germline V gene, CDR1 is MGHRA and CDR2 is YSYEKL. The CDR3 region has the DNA TGCGCCAGCAGGGCCCCGGGACAGGGATTAGAGACCCAGTACTTC. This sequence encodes CASRAPGQGLETQYF.

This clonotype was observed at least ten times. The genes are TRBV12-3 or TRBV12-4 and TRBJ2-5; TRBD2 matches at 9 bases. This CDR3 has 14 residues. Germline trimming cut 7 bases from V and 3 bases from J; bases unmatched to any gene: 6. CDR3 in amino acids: CASTPSGKEETQYF. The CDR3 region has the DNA TGTGCCAGCACCCCTAGCGGGAAAGAAGAGACCCAGTACTTC.

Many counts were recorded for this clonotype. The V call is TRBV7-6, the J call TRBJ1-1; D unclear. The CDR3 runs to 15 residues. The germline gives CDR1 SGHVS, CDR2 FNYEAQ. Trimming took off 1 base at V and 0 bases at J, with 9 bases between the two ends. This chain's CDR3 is CASSLGLSMNTEAFF. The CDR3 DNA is TGTGCCAGCAGCTTAGGTCTGAGTATGAACACTGAAGCTTTCTTT.

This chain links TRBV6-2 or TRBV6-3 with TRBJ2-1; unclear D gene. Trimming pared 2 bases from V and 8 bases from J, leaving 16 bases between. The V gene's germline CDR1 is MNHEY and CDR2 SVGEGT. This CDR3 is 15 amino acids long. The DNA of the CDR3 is TGTGCCAGCAGTTACGTGGCAGTGCCAGGCCATGAGCAGTTCTTC. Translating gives CASSYVAVPGHEQFF.